Following are 8 T cell receptor beta chains from one sample sequenced in a study of shared clonotypes between healthy human individuals. The method was immunoSEQ multiplex PCR; TCRdb's version includes in-frame clones alone and lacks a portion of them. The repertoire holds approximately 2.5 million clones, roughly 93% seen once, with 0.36% in the top ten. Specimen: naive CD4+ T cells from PBMCs. Stated subset: CD45RA+ positively selected. The receptor source for this set is a man aged 18 to 30 in good health. Some clones in this sample may be carry-over from other donors' samples.

This rearrangement joins TRBV5-1 to TRBJ2-5; 12 nucleotides line up with TRBD2. The CDR3 has 16 amino acids. Germline values: CDR1 SGHRS, CDR2 YFSETQ. J was trimmed by 5 bases and V by 4 bases; bases with no gene match: 9. The DNA for the CDR3 is TGCGCCAGCAGCCAACGGACTAGCGGGATGGGTGAGACCCAGTACTTC. Its protein is CASSQRTSGMGETQYF.

The chain has TRBV5-4 and TRBJ2-3; 10 nucleotides match TRBD2. With 7 bases clipped from V and 8 bases from J, the junction kept 19 bases outside the gene matches. CDR3 length equals 17 residues. From germline, CDR1 is SGHNT and CDR2 YYREEE (reference sequence). CDR3 protein: CASQLAGYQGTRSTQYF. For the CDR3, the DNA is TGTGCCAGCCAACTAGCGGGGTACCAGGGAACGCGTAGTACGCAGTATTTT.

This clone has only one observation. The chain is built from TRBV18 and TRBJ2-2, with D perhaps matching TRBD2 (5 bases). CDR1 and CDR2 from the germline V gene are KGHSH and LQKENI. V lost 3 bases and J 4 bases, leaving 12 bases between the germline ends. The CDR3 runs 15 residues. The CDR3 DNA sequence: TGTGCCAGCTCACCGCCCGTGGGGAGCACCGGGGAGCTGTTTTTT. Translation gives CASSPPVGSTGELFF.

CDR3 nucleotides: TGTGCCAGCAGCCCCTCCGGACTAGCCTCTTACAATGAGCAGTTCTTC. This codes for CASSPSGLASYNEQFF. The genes are TRBV7-2 and TRBJ2-1, with TRBD2 matching over 8 bases. The CDR3 extends over 16 amino acids. Losses at the gene ends were 5 bases for V and 4 bases for J; bases not matched to a gene: 10. CDR1 and CDR2 (germline): SGHTA, FQGNSA.

The chain has TRBV11-2 and TRBJ2-7; 8 positions match TRBD1. V trimming: 5 bases; J trimming: 3 bases; junction bases outside the gene matches: 9. CDR3 size: 15 residues. Germline V gene sequence: CDR1 SGHAT, CDR2 FQNNGV. CDR3: CASSKAGTGVYEQYF. CDR3 bases: TGTGCCAGCAGCAAAGCCGGGACAGGAGTCTACGAGCAGTACTTC.

This rearrangement joins TRBV27 to TRBJ2-5, with D uncertain. This CDR3 has 17 amino acids. V was shortened by 7 bases and J by 5 bases, with 26 bases between the two germline ends. Germline CDR1 and CDR2: MNHEY and SMNVEV (reference sequence). The CDR3 loop reads CASTDGRPRFPQETQYF. Here the CDR3 DNA reads TGTGCCAGCACCGATGGACGGCCCCGATTTCCACAGGAGACCCAGTACTTC.

The V gene is TRBV7-9, the J gene TRBJ2-5, with D unresolved. From germline, CDR1 is SEHNR and CDR2 FQNEAQ (reference sequence). V lost 5 bases and J lost 5, with 15 bases in between. The CDR3 sequence is 14 residues long. CDR3 sequence: CASSQIHTAETQYF. The CDR3 DNA reads TGTGCCAGCAGCCAAATACACACCGCGGAGACCCAGTACTTC.

Regarding this clone: This sample includes further DNA sequences coding for the same CDR3. CDR3 loop: CASSLRGDTEAFF. The CDR3 region has the DNA TGTGCCAGCAGTTTAAGGGGTGACACTGAAGCTTTCTTT. The chain carries TRBV28 and TRBJ1-1, with TRBD1 as a possible D gene (5 bases). V lost 2 bases, J lost 3 bases, and 7 bases lay in between. The germline gives CDR1 MDHEN, CDR2 SYDVKM. CDR3 size: 13 residues.